Sequencing of this TCR beta chain was carried out in a study of blood T cells in healthy people across ages. General study points: In these data, TCR beta diversity tracked strongly with naive T cell percentage.

Primers used in a second PCR of about 7 to 12 cycles were a sample-barcoded 5' primer and a J-beta primer mix. Via MiXCR, TCRdb re-called the 5' RACE reads, giving one row per CDR3 protein. The data show roughly 1 million distinct CDR3 sequences, about 25% seen once. Each donor supplied roughly 9.2 milliliters of peripheral blood. As regards this clonotype: As yet, its antigen is unknown.

The CDR3 contains 18 residues. Germline assignment: CDR1 SGHRS and CDR2 YFSETQ. Trimming pared 3 bases from V and 3 bases from J, leaving 22 bases between. This sample was shared with a second study, whose subject was T cells of mothers and their children.

The rearrangement links TRBV5-1 to TRBJ2-1; D might be TRBD2 (7 bases). What was sequenced was blood. The sequence was obtained from a girl aged 2-15 years in good health. The CDR3 sequence is CASSSARGGLPDYNEQFF. The CDR3 coding sequence is TGCGCCAGCAGCTCGGCGAGGGGGGGCCTACCGGACTACAATGAGCAGTTCTTC.